This section outlines one TCR beta chain sequence together with its context. This entry belongs to a study of blood T cell repertoires in COVID-19. As originally analysed: Amplified reference gene primers provided the basis for estimating nucleated cell counts. Libraries were prepared by immunoSEQ multiplex PCR; TCRdb keeps only in-frame clonotypes and omits some of them. V and J calls and clone size are those listed in that table; D and trimming were worked out from the DNA. The table has 150,000 to 200,000 clones, roughly 86% seen once. Trimming shortened V by 5 bases and J by 2 bases, and 13 bases separated the two germline ends. Germline V lookup: CDR1 SGHNT, CDR2 YENEEA. The CDR3 runs to 14 residues.

The receptor was derived from a man aged 35 to 55 with active or convalescent COVID-19. Sequencing was carried out using peripheral blood. The V and J genes are TRBV11-3 and TRBJ2-7, with D unresolved. In DNA form, the CDR3 reads TGTGCCAGCAGCATTTTTGCGCCCCCCTACGAGCAGTACTTC. Translated: CASSIFAPPYEQYF.